The 31 T cell receptor beta chains below come from one sample, sequenced in a study of shared clonotypes between healthy human individuals. TCRdb's table, derived via immunoSEQ multiplex PCR, lists solely in-frame clones and lacks some. The sample shows more than 400,000 clones, 65% to 85% of them seen only once. Source material: PBMCs. Every receptor here comes from a woman aged 40 to 50 in good health. Some clones in this sample may be carry-over from other donors' samples.

The CDR3 here is CASSLGSGEETQYF. The CDR3 coding sequence is TGCGCCAGCAGCTTGGGCTCAGGGGAAGAGACCCAGTACTTC. The gene calls are TRBV5-1 and TRBJ2-5; perhaps TRBD1 as D (6 bases). Germline CDR1 is SGHRS and CDR2 is YFSETQ. Trimming left V 0 bases short and J 3 bases short, with 9 bases between. CDR3 length: 14 amino acids.

For this clone: Other DNA sequences in this specimen translate into the identical CDR3. This chain connects TRBV18 to TRBJ2-7, with 9 bases lining up with TRBD1. The CDR3 runs 14 residues. V shed 3 bases and J 3 bases; nucleotides not matched to a gene: 3. Germline CDR1 is KGHSH and CDR2 is LQKENI. The CDR3 region is CASSPGQGNYEQYF. The CDR3 bases are TGTGCCAGCTCACCGGGACAGGGCAACTACGAGCAGTACTTC.

Concerning this clone: This sample includes further DNA sequences coding for the same CDR3. The chain employs TRBV11-3 and TRBJ2-2; the D gene is possibly TRBD1 (5 bases). This CDR3 has 13 amino acids. The V end lost 1 base, the J end lost 5 bases, and 5 bases lay between the germline ends. Germline V gene lookup returns CDR1 SGHNT and CDR2 YENEEA. The CDR3 spells CASSLAGTGELFF. CDR3 coding DNA: TGTGCCAGCAGCTTAGCAGGGACCGGGGAGCTGTTTTTT.

Concerning this clone: A far bigger clonotype differs at one base, so this is likely a read error. The sample contains more than one DNA sequence encoding this CDR3. The chain recombines TRBV6-5 with TRBJ2-5, with 8 nucleotides matching TRBD1. Gene TRBJ2-7 matches the end of the DNA better, so the J call may be wrong. Germline CDR1 MNHEY, CDR2 SVGAGI. The CDR3 is 15 residues long. CDR3 nucleotides: TGTGCCAGCAGTTACTCCGGACAGGGTTCCCACGAGCAGTACTTC. Its protein product is CASSYSGQGSHEQYF.

A word on this clone: The likely explanation is a read error, given a far larger clone one base away. The rearrangement joins TRBV28 to TRBJ1-2; no clear D. Trimming stripped 2 bases from V and 6 bases from J, with 7 bases between. Germline V gene sequence: CDR1 MDHEN, CDR2 SYDVKM. CDR3 length: 12 amino acids. The CDR3 reads CASSLGVDGYTF. The CDR3 DNA sequence: TGTGCCAGCAGTTTAGGGGTTGATGGCTACACCTTC.

The J gene is TRBJ2-5, the V gene TRBV29-1; 8 bases agree with TRBD1. The trim removed 2 bases at V and 1 base at J, leaving 9 bases unmatched. From germline, CDR1 is SQVTM and CDR2 ANQGSEA. This CDR3 region has 16 residues. CDR3 nucleotide sequence: TGCAGCGTTGAATATAGGTACAGGGGGGTCCAAGAGACCCAGTACTTC. Amino acid sequence: CSVEYRYRGVQETQYF.

This chain links TRBV30 with TRBJ1-4; no reliable D call. The CDR3 sequence is 14 residues long. V shed 6 bases and J shed 4 bases, with 15 bases lying between them. The V gene's germline CDR1 is GTSNPN and CDR2 SVGIG (reference sequence). CDR3 sequence (DNA): TGTGCCTGTACTCGACGGGAGTGTAATGAAAAACTGTTTTTT. It encodes CACTRRECNEKLFF.

This clone was found once. This chain joins TRBV5-1 and TRBJ2-7; 10 bases line up with TRBD2. The germline V gene encodes CDR1 SGHRS and CDR2 YFSETQ. V gave up 4 bases and J gave up 0 bases; unmatched junction bases: 4. This CDR3 is built from 15 residues. CDR3 loop: CASSPGTSASYEQYF. As DNA, the CDR3 is TGCGCCAGCAGCCCTGGGACTAGCGCCTCCTACGAGCAGTACTTC.

The chain joins TRBV28 to TRBJ2-3, with no clear D. This CDR3 is built from 17 residues. The V end was cut by 3 bases, the J end by 0 bases, with 16 bases between. Germline V gene data show CDR1 as MDHEN and CDR2 as SYDVKM. The CDR3 DNA is TGTGCCAGCAGTTTCCTCGGCAGAACAACTAGCACAGATACGCAGTATTTT. Amino acid sequence: CASSFLGRTTSTDTQYF.

J is TRBJ1-1 and V is TRBV28, with 8 bases identical to TRBD1. Germline CDR1 is MDHEN and CDR2 is SYDVKM. CDR3 size: 16 residues. J lost 7 bases, V lost 3 bases, and 13 bases had no gene match. CDR3 amino acids: CASSFPFGTGLHEAFF. The CDR3 DNA reads TGTGCCAGCAGTTTTCCATTCGGGACAGGTCTTCATGAAGCTTTCTTT.

As DNA, the CDR3 is TGTGCCACCAGCATCGCATCCGGGGTCTACGAGCAGTACTTC. It translates to CATSIASGVYEQYF. This rearrangement joins TRBV15 to TRBJ2-7; TRBD2 might be the D (5 bases). CDR3 length: 14 amino acids. V was shortened by 4 bases and J by 3 bases, with 13 bases between the two germline ends. Germline V gene sequence: CDR1 LNHNV, CDR2 YYDKDF (reference sequence).

This chain uses TRBV15 with TRBJ1-5; D possibly corresponds to TRBD1 (5 bases). With 0 bases removed from V and 3 bases from J, the gap between germline ends came to 9 bases. The CDR3 loop spans 15 amino acids. Per the germline V gene, CDR1 is LNHNV and CDR2 is YYDKDF (reference sequence). The CDR3 DNA reads TGTGCCACCAGCAGAGACACAGGAATCAATCAGCCCCAGCATTTT. Translating gives CATSRDTGINQPQHF.

Remarks on this clone: One base separates it from a far larger clone, so it is likely a read error. The conserved phenylalanine or tryptophan normally closing the CDR3 is absent here, so this likely arose from a read error. The chain carries TRBV30 and TRBJ1-6; 9 bases agree with TRBD1. From germline, CDR1 is GTSNPN and CDR2 SVGIG (reference sequence). Losses at the gene ends were 1 base for V and 9 bases for J; bases not matched to a gene: 1. The CDR3 is made up of 13 amino acids. The CDR3 reads CAWSEDRGSPLHL. The CDR3 DNA follows: TGTGCCTGGAGTGAGGACAGGGGTTCACCCCTCCACCTT.

Regarding this clone: This likely reflects a read error, since a far larger clone is one base away. This chain joins TRBV11-3 and TRBJ2-3; TRBD1 might be the D (6 bases). CDR1 SGHNT and CDR2 YENEEA come from the germline V gene. The CDR3 contains 15 residues. The CDR3: CDSSLGQQNTDTQYF. In DNA, the CDR3 is TGTGACAGCAGCTTAGGACAGCAAAACACAGATACGCAGTATTTT.

About this clone: A far larger clone is one base from this, pointing to a likely read error. This sample also contains other DNA sequences that code for the same CDR3. This chain joins TRBV2 and TRBJ2-2; D is uncertain. The CDR3 extends over 15 amino acids. CDR1 is SNHLY and CDR2 is FYNNEI in the germline V gene. The CDR3 bases are TGTGCCAGCAGTAATAAGTCCCCATACACTGGGGAGCTGTTTTTT. Protein sequence: CASSNKSPYTGELFF.

The chain combines TRBV7-8 with TRBJ2-5, with TRBD2 matching over 12 bases. With V trimmed by 5 bases and J by 4 bases, 8 bases remained unmatched. Looked up from germline, CDR1 is SGHVS and CDR2 is FQNEAQ. The CDR3 is 16 residues long. CDR3 region: CASSQPSGRALETQYF. The CDR3 DNA sequence: TGTGCCAGCAGCCAGCCTAGCGGGAGGGCCCTAGAGACCCAGTACTTC.

As for this clone: This is likely an artifact of a read error, given a far larger clone one base away. The sample carries other DNA sequences with the same CDR3. The V gene is TRBV4-3, the J gene TRBJ2-3; no firm D call. Germline-derived CDR1 and CDR2 are LGHNA and YSLEER. The CDR3 is made up of 15 amino acids. This chain's CDR3 is CASSQDGFGTDTQYF. The CDR3 DNA is TGCGCTAGCAGCCAAGATGGCTTTGGGACAGATACGCAGTATTTT.

The J gene is TRBJ1-4, the V gene TRBV28; D gene uncertain. CDR3 length: 12 amino acids. The germline gives CDR1 MDHEN, CDR2 SYDVKM. V dropped 10 bases and J dropped 4 bases, with 10 bases sitting between them. Here the CDR3 DNA reads TGTGCCACACTCTCCGGTAATGAAAAACTGTTTTTT. Translated, it gives CATLSGNEKLFF.

This chain uses TRBV5-1 with TRBJ2-3, with D perhaps TRBD2 (5 bases). The V end lost 2 bases, the J end lost 2 bases, and 9 bases lay between the germline ends. Germline V gene data show CDR1 as SGHRS and CDR2 as YFSETQ. This CDR3 has 14 amino acids. The CDR3 is CASSFAGFTDTQYF. The CDR3 DNA reads TGCGCCAGCAGCTTTGCGGGTTTCACAGATACGCAGTATTTT.

The chain joins TRBV21-1 to TRBJ1-2; the DNA was not compared with TRBD1, the D call given in the table. TRBV21-1 is a recognized pseudogene. The CDR3 is 14 amino acids. CDR3: CASSKVGTGGGYTF. The CDR3 DNA reads as TGTGCCAGCAGCAAAGTCGGGACAGGGGGTGGCTACACCTTC.

This clone was detected once. CDR3 nucleotide sequence: TGTGCCAGCAGCTTCGACTTGAACACCGGGGAGCTGTTTTTT. This gives the protein CASSFDLNTGELFF. The V and J genes are TRBV7-2 and TRBJ2-2, with no clear D. Trimming removed 3 bases at V and 1 base at J, with 6 bases between. CDR1 and CDR2 (germline): SGHTA, FQGNSA. The CDR3 is 14 amino acids.

This clone was recorded a few times. This chain links TRBV14 with TRBJ1-1; no clear D. The CDR3 contains 16 residues. CDR1 and CDR2 (germline): SGHDN, FVKESK. The V gene lost 0 bases and the J gene lost 5 bases, with 16 bases spanning the gap. CDR3 in amino acids: CASSQDWLGRRTEAFF. In DNA form, the CDR3 reads TGTGCCAGCAGCCAAGATTGGTTAGGTCGTAGGACTGAAGCTTTCTTT.

The rearrangement uses TRBV5-6 and TRBJ2-7; 13 nucleotides align to TRBD2. From germline, CDR1 is SGHDT and CDR2 YYEEEE. CDR3 length: 14 residues. V shed 2 bases and J 5 bases; nucleotides not matched to a gene: 1. The CDR3 loop is CASSLGLAGDEQYF. In DNA, the CDR3 is TGTGCCAGCAGCTTAGGACTAGCGGGAGACGAGCAGTACTTC.

This rearrangement joins TRBV19 to TRBJ1-1; no clear D. The CDR3 extends over 13 amino acids. Between the trimmed V and J ends, which lost 5 bases and 2 bases, there was a span of 9 bases. Germline lookup yields CDR1 LNHDA and CDR2 SQIVND (reference sequence). CDR3 amino acids: CASSPPENTEAFF. CDR3 nucleotide sequence: TGTGCCAGTAGTCCCCCGGAAAACACTGAAGCTTTCTTT.

This clone was seen only once. This sequence joins TRBV2 and TRBJ1-2; D remains ambiguous. V dropped 1 base and J dropped 8 bases, with 8 bases sitting between them. The CDR3 loop spans 12 amino acids. From germline, CDR1 is SNHLY and CDR2 FYNNEI. CDR3 region: CASSEEVGGYTF. Written as DNA, the CDR3 is TGTGCCAGCAGTGAAGAAGTCGGAGGCTACACCTTC.

As concerns this clone: Since a far larger clone is one base different, this is likely a read error. The chain is built from TRBV6-1 and TRBJ2-2; 11 bases fit TRBD2. Germline CDR1 and CDR2: MNHNS and SASEGT. There are 15 residues in the CDR3. The CDR3, as DNA: TGTGCCATCAGTCTACGACTAGCGGGAACCGGGGAGCTGTTTTTT. It specifies CAISLRLAGTGELFF.

A remark on this clone: A far larger clone is one base from this, pointing to a likely read error. The J gene is TRBJ2-7, the V gene TRBV30; D remains unclear. Looked up from germline, CDR1 is GTSNPN and CDR2 is SVGIG (reference sequence). This CDR3 spans 13 amino acids. In nucleotides, the CDR3 is TGTGCCTGGAGTGTGTCCTTCGAAAGCGAGCGGTACTTC. Translated: CAWSVSFESERYF.

The chain links TRBV28 to TRBJ1-4; the match to TRBD1 covers 7 bases. The germline V gene has CDR1 MDHEN and CDR2 SYDVKM. Germline trimming cut 6 bases from V and 3 bases from J; bases unmatched to any gene: 10. The CDR3 consists of 16 residues. CDR3 nucleotide sequence: TGTGCCAGCAGGAAACCCGACAGGGTAGCTAATGAAAAACTGTTTTTT. Its protein product is CASRKPDRVANEKLFF.

V is TRBV28 and J is TRBJ1-2; the match to TRBD1 covers 8 bases. Germline V gives CDR1 MDHEN, CDR2 SYDVKM. The CDR3 totals 15 residues. The junction had 13 bases not matched to a gene; V was cut back by 5 bases and J by 8 bases. In nucleotides, the CDR3 is TGTGCCAGCAGTCCCCGAGGACAGGGACCGGGCGGCTACACCTTC. It codes for CASSPRGQGPGGYTF.

The CDR3 DNA sequence: TGTGCCAGCAGCGCGGACACCGGGGAGCTGTTTTTT. This codes for CASSADTGELFF. The rearrangement links TRBV7-9 to TRBJ2-2, with D uncertain. The ends were cut back, 5 bases at V and 3 bases at J, with 4 bases in the middle. The CDR3 extends over 12 amino acids. CDR1 and CDR2 from the germline V gene are SEHNR and FQNEAQ (reference sequence).

This clone was recorded only once. V gene TRBV7-9 combines with J gene TRBJ1-1; D may be TRBD1 (6 bases). CDR3 length: 14 residues. In germline, CDR1 is SEHNR, CDR2 FQNEAQ (reference sequence). V lost 7 bases, J lost 3 bases, and 15 bases lay in between. The CDR3 sequence: CASTSAGGDTEAFF. The DNA for the CDR3 is TGTGCCAGCACATCAGCGGGGGGCGACACTGAAGCTTTCTTT.